Below are 16 T cell receptor beta chains sequenced from a single sample in a study of T cell responses to AZD1222 COVID-19 vaccine. Generated by immunoSEQ multiplex PCR, the TCRdb table keeps only in-frame clones and is missing some. Of 96,000 or so clones in the sample, under 90% were seen once. The sequences come from peripheral blood, collected on day 0 of AZD1222 vaccination. The source of these receptors is an adult in good health.

This clone occurred once. The V call is TRBV29-1, the J call TRBJ1-2; D is perhaps TRBD1 (5 bases). V gave up 6 bases and J gave up 6 bases, with 14 bases separating them. The germline V gene encodes CDR1 SQVTM and CDR2 ANQGSEA. The CDR3 runs to 12 residues. The CDR3 DNA reads TGCAGCGTGTATATGGGGGGAGATGGCTACACCTTC. This sequence encodes CSVYMGGDGYTF.

The chain joins TRBV30 to TRBJ1-1; no clear D gene. CDR1 GTSNPN and CDR2 SVGIG come from the germline V gene (reference sequence). The germline V and J ends were trimmed by 3 bases and 11 bases, with 16 bases remaining between them. This CDR3 spans 12 amino acids. CDR3 nucleotide sequence: TGTGCCTGGAGAAGCGGGCAGTTGTGGGCTTTCTTT. Residues: CAWRSGQLWAFF.

The chain combines TRBV5-1 with TRBJ1-5, with D hard to call. This CDR3 contains 16 residues. In germline, CDR1 is SGHRS, CDR2 YFSETQ. V gave up 0 bases and J gave up 0 bases, with 10 bases separating them. DNA of the CDR3: TGCGCCAGCAGCTTGGGAGAACCTTTTAGCAATCAGCCCCAGCATTTT. It yields the protein CASSLGEPFSNQPQHF.

The chain couples TRBV2 to TRBJ2-1, with 9 bases that match TRBD1. Per germline, CDR1 SNHLY and CDR2 FYNNEI. The CDR3 is 16 residues long. Trimming removed 6 bases from V and 3 bases from J; junction bases left unmatched: 9. The chain's CDR3 is CASRRTGEINYNEQFF. CDR3 DNA sequence: TGTGCCAGCAGGAGGACAGGGGAAATTAACTACAATGAGCAGTTCTTC. The entire variable domain, with the rest obtained from reference TRBV2 and TRBJ2-1, is as follows: EPEVTQTPSHQVTQMGQEVILRCVPISNHLYFYWYRQILGQKVEFLVSFYNNEISEKSEIFDDQFSVERPDGSNFTLKIRSTKLEDSAMYFCASRRTGEINYNEQFFGPGTRLTVL.

The chain employs TRBV18 and TRBJ2-2; D is ambiguous. V was trimmed by 2 bases and J by 1 base, leaving 5 bases between them. CDR1 is KGHSH and CDR2 is LQKENI in the germline V gene. The CDR3 sequence is 14 residues long. This chain's CDR3 is CASSPLENTGELFF. The CDR3 coding sequence is TGTGCCAGCTCACCATTAGAGAACACCGGGGAGCTGTTTTTT.

The chain links TRBV9 to TRBJ2-7; D is perhaps TRBD2 (6 bases). The CDR3 sequence is 15 residues long. V was trimmed by 6 bases and J by 2 bases, leaving 18 bases between them. Per the germline V gene, CDR1 is SGDLS and CDR2 is YYNGEE. The CDR3: CASNPGSRETYEQYF. The CDR3 region has the DNA TGTGCCAGCAACCCCGGGTCTCGGGAGACCTACGAGCAGTACTTC.

The rearrangement links TRBV6-2 or TRBV6-3 to TRBJ2-5; maybe TRBD2 (5 bases). With 7 bases removed from V and 3 bases from J, the gap between germline ends came to 9 bases. The germline V gene has CDR1 MNHEY and CDR2 SVGEGT. The CDR3 is 12 residues long. The CDR3: CASTPGKETQYF. CDR3 nucleotide sequence: TGTGCCAGCACCCCGGGGAAAGAGACCCAGTACTTC.

The genes are TRBV3-1 (or the pseudogene TRBV3-2) and TRBJ1-3; D uncertain. Germline assignment: CDR1 LGHDT and CDR2 YNNKEL (reference sequence). The V end lost 5 bases, the J end lost 2 bases, and 10 bases lay between the germline ends. This CDR3 region has 14 residues. The CDR3 coding sequence is TGTGCCAGCAGCTTGAGACAACCTGGAAACACCATATATTTT. It yields the protein CASSLRQPGNTIYF.

This clone was seen once. The V call is TRBV19, the J call TRBJ1-1, with a weak D call TRBD1 (6 bases). This CDR3 spans 14 amino acids. V gave up 7 bases and J gave up 0 bases, with 12 bases separating them. Germline V gene data show CDR1 as LNHDA and CDR2 as SQIVND (reference sequence). This CDR3 is CASIPQGMNTEAFF. CDR3 nucleotides: TGTGCCAGTATTCCACAGGGTATGAACACTGAAGCTTTCTTT.

CDR3 sequence: CASSQDITFSGGGYTF. The CDR3 DNA reads as TGTGCCAGCAGCCAAGATATCACCTTTTCGGGTGGTGGCTACACCTTC. This chain joins TRBV3-1 (or the pseudogene TRBV3-2) and TRBJ1-2; no clear D. V gave up 0 bases and J gave up 7 bases, with 18 bases separating them. The CDR3 length is 16 residues. Germline CDR1 LGHDT, CDR2 YNNKEL (reference sequence).

V is TRBV5-5 and J is TRBJ1-4, with a weak D call TRBD1 (5 bases). Trimming cost V 2 bases and J 6 bases, with 11 bases left between them. The CDR3 covers 14 residues. CDR1 is SGHKS and CDR2 is YYEKEE in the germline V gene (reference sequence). CDR3 DNA: TGTGCCAGCAGCTTACGGGGGGTGGATGAAAAACTGTTTTTT. It codes for CASSLRGVDEKLFF.

The chain is built from TRBV4-1 and TRBJ2-7; D perhaps matches TRBD2 (6 bases). From germline, CDR1 is MGHRA and CDR2 YSYEKL. Trimming cost V 0 bases and J 5 bases, with 20 bases left between them. The CDR3 is made up of 17 amino acids. The CDR3 DNA reads as TGCGCCAGCAGCCAAGAGCCGGTTGGGGGGAGGCTGAACGAGCAGTACTTC. Translated, it gives CASSQEPVGGRLNEQYF.

The chain carries TRBV9 and TRBJ2-2; D is uncertain. Germline V gives CDR1 SGDLS, CDR2 YYNGEE. This CDR3 is 12 amino acids long. Trimming left V 4 bases short and J 0 bases short, with 1 base between. The CDR3 nucleotides read TGTGCCAGCAGCTCGAACACCGGGGAGCTGTTTTTT. As protein: CASSSNTGELFF.

The chain joins TRBV7-3 to TRBJ2-7; the match to TRBD2 covers 8 bases. V shed 8 bases, J shed 4 bases, and the junction held 13 bases outside the gene matches. Germline V gene data show CDR1 as SGHTA and CDR2 as FQGTGA. The CDR3 has 15 residues. CDR3 region: CASSRVGSGAYEQYF. The CDR3 bases are TGTGCCAGCTCCAGGGTGGGTAGCGGGGCATACGAGCAGTACTTC.

This rearrangement joins TRBV28 to TRBJ2-7; 7 bases are shared with TRBD1. After removal of 6 bases from V and 3 bases from J, the junction contained 8 bases not matched to a gene. The CDR3 contains 14 residues. In germline, CDR1 is MDHEN, CDR2 SYDVKM. CDR3: CASSPIGQVYEQYF. CDR3 DNA sequence: TGTGCCAGCAGCCCTATCGGACAGGTCTACGAGCAGTACTTC.

This rearrangement joins TRBV9 to TRBJ1-1; no clear D gene. With 3 bases removed from V and 1 base from J, the gap between germline ends came to 13 bases. Germline V lookup: CDR1 SGDLS, CDR2 YYNGEE. The CDR3 has 15 residues. The CDR3 here is CASSAYDTSNTEAFF. DNA for the CDR3: TGTGCCAGCAGCGCCTATGACACCTCGAACACTGAAGCTTTCTTT.